A selection of T cell receptor beta chains follows, all from one sample in a study of blood T cell repertoires in COVID-19. Assay: immunoSEQ multiplex PCR; the TCRdb copy retains only in-frame clones and omits some. The table records 200,000 to 300,000 clones, more than 75% of them present only once. Sequenced material: peripheral blood. These receptors were obtained from a woman aged 45-65 years with acute or convalescent COVID-19. CDR3s include the opening cysteine and the closing phenylalanine or tryptophan. The D gene is left open where the match is weak. Clone size is not always given. Where it is, it says once, few, many or a class for expanded clones.

clone size	V gene	D gene	J gene	CDR3 DNA	CDR3 protein
NA	TRBV28	TRBD1	TRBJ2-3	TGTGCCTCCCAGGGGGCTGTCACAGATACGCAGTATTTT	CASQGAVTDTQYF
NA	TRBV9	NA	TRBJ2-7	TGTGCCAGCAGTCACTCTAGGGGTCACGAGCAGTACTTC	CASSHSRGHEQYF
once	TRBV6-1	TRBD1	TRBJ2-5	TGTGCCAGCAGTGAAGACAGGGGGCCAGAGACCCAGTACTTC	CASSEDRGPETQYF
NA	TRBV18	NA	TRBJ1-2	TGTGCCAGCTCACCACCGTGGGACTTGTATGGCTACACCTTC	CASSPPWDLYGYTF
NA	TRBV6-2/TRBV6-3	TRBD2	TRBJ2-7	TGTGCCAGCAGTTACCTACTAGCGGGAGGGCCCACCTACGAGCAGTACTTC	CASSYLLAGGPTYEQYF
NA	TRBV4-2	NA	TRBJ1-1	TGTGCCAGCAGCCAAGATGTCACAGGGCATGTGGACACTGAAGCTTTCTTT	CASSQDVTGHVDTEAFF
few	TRBV19	TRBD2	TRBJ2-7	TGTGCCACTAGCGGGAGGGCCTACGAGCAGTACTTC	CATSGRAYEQYF
NA	TRBV9	NA	TRBJ1-1	TGTGCCAGCAGCGTTGAGGGGAACACTGAAGCTTTCTTT	CASSVEGNTEAFF
NA	TRBV2	TRBD1	TRBJ1-5	TGTGCCAGCAGTGAATATGGACAGGGGGCGGATCAGCCCCAGCATTTT	CASSEYGQGADQPQHF
NA	TRBV5-6	NA	TRBJ1-2	TGTGCCAGCAGCCGGGACTCCCGATATGGCTACACCTTC	CASSRDSRYGYTF
NA	TRBV15	NA	TRBJ1-2	TGTGCCACCAGCAGACGGACCCCAGGGGCAGGGGACTATGGCTACACCTTC	CATSRRTPGAGDYGYTF
NA	TRBV6-2/TRBV6-3	NA	TRBJ2-3	TGTGCCAGCAGTTACGGGCCAGGTGGTCTTATTACAGATACGCAGTATTTT	CASSYGPGGLITDTQYF
NA	TRBV4-3	NA	TRBJ2-3	TGCGCCAGCAGCCAAGATACTCCAGATACGCAGTATTTT	CASSQDTPDTQYF
NA	TRBV5-1	TRBD2	TRBJ2-1	TGCGCCAGCAGCTTGGTGGGACTAGCGGGAGAGCAGTTCTTC	CASSLVGLAGEQFF
once	TRBV28	NA	TRBJ1-5	TGTGCCAGCAGTCCCTTATGGGCCGGGGGCAATCAGCCCCAGCATTTT	CASSPLWAGGNQPQHF
NA	TRBV11-2	TRBD2	TRBJ2-7	TGTGCCAGCAGCTTACAAAGGCTAGCGGGATCCTACGAGCAGTACTTC	CASSLQRLAGSYEQYF
NA	TRBV28	TRBD1	TRBJ1-6	TGTGCCAGCAGTTTAGATACAGGGGGCTTGTCACCCCTCCACTTT	CASSLDTGGLSPLHF
once	TRBV30	TRBD2	TRBJ2-3	TGTGCCTGGGGGGGACTAGCGGGAGTTTCAGATACGCAGTATTTT	CAWGGLAGVSDTQYF
NA	TRBV7-2	NA	TRBJ1-1	TGTGCCAGCAGCTTAGCCCAGGTTACTGAAGCTTTCTTT	CASSLAQVTEAFF
once	TRBV18	TRBD2	TRBJ2-1	TGTGCCAGCTCACCACCGCCGGGTAGCGGGAGGCGGAATGAGCAGTTCTTC	CASSPPPGSGRRNEQFF
NA	TRBV7-9	TRBD1	TRBJ2-7	TGTGCCAGCAGCTTAGCGCAGGGGGTCTACGAGCAGTACTTC	CASSLAQGVYEQYF
NA	TRBV27	TRBD2	TRBJ2-7	TGTGCCAGCAGCCGTACCCTAGCGGTGAGCTCCTACGAGCAGTACTTC	CASSRTLAVSSYEQYF
NA	TRBV4-1	NA	TRBJ1-4	TGCGCCGTCAAGGGGGTGAATGAAAAACTGTTTTTT	CAVKGVNEKLFF